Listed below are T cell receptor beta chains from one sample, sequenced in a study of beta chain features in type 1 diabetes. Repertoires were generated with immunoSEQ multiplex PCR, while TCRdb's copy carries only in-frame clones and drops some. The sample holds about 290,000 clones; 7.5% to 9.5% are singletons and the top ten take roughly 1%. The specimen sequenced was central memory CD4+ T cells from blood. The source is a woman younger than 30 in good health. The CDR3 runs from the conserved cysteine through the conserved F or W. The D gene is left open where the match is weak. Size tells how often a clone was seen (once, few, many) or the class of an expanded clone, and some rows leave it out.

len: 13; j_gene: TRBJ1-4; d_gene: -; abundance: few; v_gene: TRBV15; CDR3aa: CATSRDFDEKLFF; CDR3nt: TGTGCCACCAGCAGAGATTTCGATGAAAAACTGTTTTTT
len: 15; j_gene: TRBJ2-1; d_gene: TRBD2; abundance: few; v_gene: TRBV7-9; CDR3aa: CASSPSSGKGNEQFF; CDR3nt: TGTGCCAGCAGCCCGTCTAGCGGCAAAGGGAATGAGCAGTTCTTC
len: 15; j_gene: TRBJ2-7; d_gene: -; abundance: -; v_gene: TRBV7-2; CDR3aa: CASSPGGAISYEQYF; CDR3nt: TGTGCCAGCAGCCCCGGAGGGGCGATCTCCTACGAGCAGTACTTC
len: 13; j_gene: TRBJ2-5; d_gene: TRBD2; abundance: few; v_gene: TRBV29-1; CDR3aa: CSVVGLASATQYF; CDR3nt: TGCAGCGTTGTCGGACTAGCGTCAGCCACCCAGTACTTC
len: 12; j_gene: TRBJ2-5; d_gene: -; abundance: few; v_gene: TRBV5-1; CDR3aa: CASSLPQETQYF; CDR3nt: TGCGCCAGCAGCCTGCCCCAAGAGACCCAGTACTTC
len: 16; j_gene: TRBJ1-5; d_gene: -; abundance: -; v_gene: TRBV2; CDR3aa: CASSEATGLGNQPQHF; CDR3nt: TGTGCCAGCAGTGAAGCGACAGGCCTTGGCAATCAGCCCCAGCATTTT
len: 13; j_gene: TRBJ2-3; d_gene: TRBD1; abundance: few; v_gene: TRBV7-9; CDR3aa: CASRDRVTDTQYF; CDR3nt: TGTGCCAGCCGGGACAGGGTTACAGATACGCAGTATTTT
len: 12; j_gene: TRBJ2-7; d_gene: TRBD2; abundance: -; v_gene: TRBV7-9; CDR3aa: CASSSSSGSRHF; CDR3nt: TGTGCCAGCAGCTCAAGTAGCGGGAGTCGGCACTTC
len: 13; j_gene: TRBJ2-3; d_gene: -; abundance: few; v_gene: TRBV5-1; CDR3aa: CASSTGPTDTQYF; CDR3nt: TGCGCCAGCAGCACCGGGCCCACAGATACGCAGTATTTT
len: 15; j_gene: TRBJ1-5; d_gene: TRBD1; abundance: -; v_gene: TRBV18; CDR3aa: CASSDGTGGIQPQHF; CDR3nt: TGTGCCAGCTCCGATGGGACAGGGGGTATTCAGCCCCAGCATTTT
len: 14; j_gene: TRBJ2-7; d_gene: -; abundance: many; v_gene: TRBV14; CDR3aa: CASSPRIRGYEQYF; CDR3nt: TGTGCCAGCAGCCCCCGCATTAGAGGCTACGAGCAGTACTTC
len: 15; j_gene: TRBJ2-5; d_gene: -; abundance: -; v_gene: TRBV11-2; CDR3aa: CASILIPGAEETQYF; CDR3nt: TGTGCCAGCATATTAATACCCGGGGCCGAAGAGACCCAGTACTTC
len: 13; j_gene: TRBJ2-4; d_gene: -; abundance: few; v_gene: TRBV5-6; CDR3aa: CASSLRNRPIQYF; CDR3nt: TGTGCCAGCAGCCTCAGAAACAGACCCATTCAGTACTTC
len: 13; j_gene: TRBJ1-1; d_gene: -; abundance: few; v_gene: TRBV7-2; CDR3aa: CASSLMATDEAFF; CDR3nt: TGTGCCAGCAGCTTAATGGCCACAGATGAAGCTTTCTTT
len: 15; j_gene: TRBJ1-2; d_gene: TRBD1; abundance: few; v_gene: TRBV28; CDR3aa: CASSIRQGRGGGYTF; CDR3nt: TGTGCCAGCAGTATACGACAGGGAAGAGGGGGTGGCTACACCTTC
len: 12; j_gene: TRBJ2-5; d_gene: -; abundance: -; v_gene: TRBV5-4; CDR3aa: CASSLDTRLVDF; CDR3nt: TGTGCCAGCAGCTTAGACACCAGACTTGTGGACTTC
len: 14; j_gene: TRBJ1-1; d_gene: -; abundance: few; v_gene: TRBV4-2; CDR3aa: CASSQVQPYTEAFF; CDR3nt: TGTGCCAGCAGCCAAGTGCAACCCTACACTGAAGCTTTCTTT
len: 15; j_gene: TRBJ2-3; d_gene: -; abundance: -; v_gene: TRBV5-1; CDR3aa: CASSLGRGGPDTQYF; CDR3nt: TGCGCCAGCAGCTTGGGTCGGGGTGGGCCAGATACGCAGTATTTT
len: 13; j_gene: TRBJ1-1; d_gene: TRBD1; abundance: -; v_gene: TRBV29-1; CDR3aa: CSEPGGLNTEAFF; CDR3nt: TGCAGCGAGCCAGGGGGTCTGAACACTGAAGCTTTCTTT
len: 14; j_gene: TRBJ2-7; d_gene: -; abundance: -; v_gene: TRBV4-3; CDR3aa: CASSHRAEGYEQYF; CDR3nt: TGCGCCAGCAGCCACAGGGCGGAAGGCTACGAGCAGTACTTC
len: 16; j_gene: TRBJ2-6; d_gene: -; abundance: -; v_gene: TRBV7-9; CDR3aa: CATSGQLLSGANVLTF; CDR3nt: TGTGCCACCTCGGGACAACTACTCTCTGGGGCCAACGTCCTGACTTTC
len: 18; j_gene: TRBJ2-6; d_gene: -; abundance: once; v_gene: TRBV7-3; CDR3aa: CASSLTGGVRSGANVLTF; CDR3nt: TGTGCCAGCAGCTTAACAGGGGGTGTTCGCTCTGGGGCCAACGTCCTGACTTTC
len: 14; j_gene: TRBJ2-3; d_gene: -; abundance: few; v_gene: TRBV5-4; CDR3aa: CASSLSGGGGTQYF; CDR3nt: TGTGCCAGCAGCTTATCGGGAGGAGGGGGTACGCAGTATTTT
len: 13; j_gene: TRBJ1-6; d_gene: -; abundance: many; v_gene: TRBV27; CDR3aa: CASSSRETSPLHF; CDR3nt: TGTGCCAGCAGTTCCAGGGAGACGTCACCCCTCCACTTT
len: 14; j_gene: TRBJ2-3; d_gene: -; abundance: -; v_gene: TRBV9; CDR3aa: CASSVHLSGDTQYF; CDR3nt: TGTGCCAGCAGCGTCCATTTATCCGGGGATACGCAGTATTTT
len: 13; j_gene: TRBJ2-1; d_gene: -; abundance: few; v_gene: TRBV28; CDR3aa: CASSLGAYNEQFF; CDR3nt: TGTGCCAGCAGTTTGGGGGCGTACAATGAGCAGTTCTTC
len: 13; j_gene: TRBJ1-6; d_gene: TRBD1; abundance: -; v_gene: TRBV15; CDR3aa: CATSRDSNSPLHF; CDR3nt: TGTGCCACCAGTAGGGACAGTAATTCACCCCTCCACTTT
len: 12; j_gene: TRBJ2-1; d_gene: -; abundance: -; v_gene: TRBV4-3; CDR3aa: CASSYKGNEQFF; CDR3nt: TGCGCCAGCAGCTATAAGGGTAATGAGCAGTTCTTC
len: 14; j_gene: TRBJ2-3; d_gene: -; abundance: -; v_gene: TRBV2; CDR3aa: CASKKDSDRDTQYF; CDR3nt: TGTGCCAGCAAAAAGGACTCGGACCGAGATACGCAGTATTTT
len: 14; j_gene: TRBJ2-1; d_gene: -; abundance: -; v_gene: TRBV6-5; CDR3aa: CASRKETGRDEQFF; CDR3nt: TGTGCCAGCAGGAAGGAAACAGGGAGGGATGAGCAGTTCTTC
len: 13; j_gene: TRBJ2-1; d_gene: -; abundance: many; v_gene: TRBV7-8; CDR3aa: CASSLRDRREQFF; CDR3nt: TGTGCCAGCAGCTTACGAGATCGGAGAGAGCAGTTCTTC
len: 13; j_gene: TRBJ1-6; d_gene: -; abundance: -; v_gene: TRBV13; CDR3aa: CASSYRQNSPLHF; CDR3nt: TGTGCCAGCAGCTACAGGCAGAATTCACCCCTCCACTTT
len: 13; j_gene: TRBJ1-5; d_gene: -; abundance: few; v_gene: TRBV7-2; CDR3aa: CASSQGNNQPQHF; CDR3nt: TGTGCCAGCAGTCAGGGCAACAATCAGCCCCAGCATTTT
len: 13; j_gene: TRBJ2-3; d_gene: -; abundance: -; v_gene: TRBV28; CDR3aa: CASGPLSGNTQYF; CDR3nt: TGTGCCAGCGGGCCCCTGTCGGGAAATACGCAGTATTTT
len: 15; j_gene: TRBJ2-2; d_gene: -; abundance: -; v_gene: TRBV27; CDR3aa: CASSFLATNTGELFF; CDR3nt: TGTGCCAGCAGTTTTCTAGCAACGAACACCGGGGAGCTGTTTTTT
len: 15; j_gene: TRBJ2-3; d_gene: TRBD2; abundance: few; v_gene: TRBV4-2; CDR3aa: CASSQTSGGTDTQYF; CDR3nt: TGTGCCAGCAGCCAAACTAGCGGGGGCACAGATACGCAGTATTTT
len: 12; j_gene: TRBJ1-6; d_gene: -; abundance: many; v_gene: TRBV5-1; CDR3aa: CASSLGNSPLHF; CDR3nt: TGCGCCAGCAGCTTGGGAAACTCACCCCTCCACTTT
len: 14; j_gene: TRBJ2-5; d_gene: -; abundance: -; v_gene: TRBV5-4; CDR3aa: CASSPWQGRETQYF; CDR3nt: TGTGCCAGCAGCCCCTGGCAAGGCCGAGAGACCCAGTACTTC
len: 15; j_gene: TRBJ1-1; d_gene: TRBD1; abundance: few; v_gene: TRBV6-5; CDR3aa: CASSRDRKMNTEAFF; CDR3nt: TGTGCCAGCAGTCGGGACAGGAAGATGAACACTGAAGCTTTCTTT
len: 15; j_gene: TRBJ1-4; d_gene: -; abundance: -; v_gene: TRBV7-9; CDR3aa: CASSFSGGGDEKLFF; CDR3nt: TGTGCCAGCAGCTTTAGTGGAGGAGGGGACGAAAAACTGTTTTTT
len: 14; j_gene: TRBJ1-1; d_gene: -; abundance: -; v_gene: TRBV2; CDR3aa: CASSRGTMNTEAFF; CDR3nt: TGTGCCAGCAGCAGGGGTACCATGAACACTGAAGCTTTCTTT
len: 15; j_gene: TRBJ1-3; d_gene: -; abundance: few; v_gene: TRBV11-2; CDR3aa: CASSFQEYSGNTIYF; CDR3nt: TGTGCCAGCAGCTTTCAGGAGTACTCTGGAAACACCATATATTTT
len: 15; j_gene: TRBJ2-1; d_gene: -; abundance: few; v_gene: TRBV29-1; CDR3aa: CSVSRDGNSYNEQFF; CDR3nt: TGCAGCGTTTCCCGGGACGGAAACTCCTACAATGAGCAGTTCTTC
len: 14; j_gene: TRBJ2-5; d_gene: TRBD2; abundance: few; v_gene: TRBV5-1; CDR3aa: CASSTTSGGETQYF; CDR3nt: TGCGCCAGCAGCACGACTAGCGGGGGTGAGACCCAGTACTTC
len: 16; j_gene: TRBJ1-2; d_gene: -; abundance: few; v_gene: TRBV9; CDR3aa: CASSVDPTDSHYGYTF; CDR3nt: TGTGCCAGCAGCGTAGACCCGACGGATTCACACTATGGCTACACCTTC
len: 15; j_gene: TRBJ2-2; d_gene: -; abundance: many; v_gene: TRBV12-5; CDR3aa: CASASLRANTGELFF; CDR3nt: TGTGCTAGTGCCTCGCTCCGAGCGAACACCGGGGAGCTGTTTTTT
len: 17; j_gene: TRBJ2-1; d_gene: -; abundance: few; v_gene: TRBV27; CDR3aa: CASSPGTLRAPHNEQFF; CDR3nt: TGTGCCAGCAGTCCCGGGACACTTCGAGCCCCGCACAATGAGCAGTTCTTC
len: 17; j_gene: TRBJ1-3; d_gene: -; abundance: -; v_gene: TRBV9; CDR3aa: CASSADLVGQGIDTIYF; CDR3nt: TGTGCCAGCAGCGCAGACCTTGTTGGGCAGGGAATAGACACCATATATTTT
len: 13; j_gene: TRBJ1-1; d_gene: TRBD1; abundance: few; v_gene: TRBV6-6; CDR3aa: CASSQGVNTEAFF; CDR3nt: TGTGCCAGCAGTCAGGGGGTCAACACTGAAGCTTTCTTT
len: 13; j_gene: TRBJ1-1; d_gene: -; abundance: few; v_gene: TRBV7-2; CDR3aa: CASSLSRNTEAFF; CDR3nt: TGTGCCAGCAGCTTAAGCCGGAACACTGAAGCTTTCTTT